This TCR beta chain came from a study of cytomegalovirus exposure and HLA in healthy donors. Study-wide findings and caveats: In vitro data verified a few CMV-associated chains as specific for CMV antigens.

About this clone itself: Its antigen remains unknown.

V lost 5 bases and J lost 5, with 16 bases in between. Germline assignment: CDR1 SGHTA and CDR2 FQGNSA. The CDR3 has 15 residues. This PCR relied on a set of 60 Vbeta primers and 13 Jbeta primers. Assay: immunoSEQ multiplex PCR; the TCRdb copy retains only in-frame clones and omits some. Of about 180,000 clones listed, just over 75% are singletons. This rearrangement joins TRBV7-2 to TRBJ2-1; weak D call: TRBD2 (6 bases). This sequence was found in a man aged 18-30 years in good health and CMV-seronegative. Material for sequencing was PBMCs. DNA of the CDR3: TGTGCCAGCAGCCCCCCGGGACTGGGGAACAATGAGCAGTTCTTC. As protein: CASSPPGLGNNEQFF. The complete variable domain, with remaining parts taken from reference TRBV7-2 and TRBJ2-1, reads GAGVSQSPSNKVTEKGKDVELRCDPISGHTALYWYRQSLGQGLEFLIYFQGNSAPDKSGLPSDRFSAERTGGSVSTLTIQRTQQEDSAVYLCASSPPGLGNNEQFFGPGTRLTVL.